Listed below are T cell receptor beta chains from one sample, sequenced in a study of blood T cell repertoires in COVID-19. Profiling relied on immunoSEQ multiplex PCR, and the TCRdb table lists in-frame clones only, not all of them. Found here are about 280,000 clones, about 90% of them singletons; the top ten hold around 10%. Sequencing was performed on peripheral blood. The receptors originated from a woman in her twenties or thirties with COVID-19, enrolled during active disease. Both conserved end residues are part of each CDR3. The D gene is left open where the match is weak. Clone size appears in some rows only: once, few, many, or a class for an expanded clone.

v_gene: TRBV30
d_gene: NA
abundance: NA
j_gene: TRBJ2-2
CDR3aa: CAWSVSGDWNTGELFF
CDR3nt: TGTGCCTGGAGTGTGTCGGGGGACTGGAACACCGGGGAGCTGTTTTTT

v_gene: TRBV24-1
d_gene: NA
abundance: NA
j_gene: TRBJ2-1
CDR3aa: CATSREGGSYNEQFF
CDR3nt: TGTGCCACCAGTAGGGAGGGGGGGTCCTACAATGAGCAGTTCTTC

v_gene: TRBV4-1
d_gene: TRBD2
abundance: once
j_gene: TRBJ2-3
CDR3aa: CASSQGTSGGETQYF
CDR3nt: TGCGCCAGCAGCCAAGGGACTAGCGGGGGGGAAACGCAGTATTTT

v_gene: TRBV6-4
d_gene: NA
abundance: once
j_gene: TRBJ2-3
CDR3aa: CASSPWPEAGTPWGTQYF
CDR3nt: TGTGCCAGCAGTCCCTGGCCGGAGGCGGGAACCCCCTGGGGGACGCAGTATTTT

v_gene: TRBV5-1
d_gene: TRBD1
abundance: NA
j_gene: TRBJ2-7
CDR3aa: CASSVGQGMTSYEQYF
CDR3nt: TGCGCCAGCAGCGTCGGACAGGGGATGACCTCCTACGAGCAGTACTTC

v_gene: TRBV28
d_gene: NA
abundance: NA
j_gene: TRBJ1-4
CDR3aa: CASRDVLRGFMEKLFF
CDR3nt: TGTGCCAGCAGGGACGTCCTCCGGGGTTTTATGGAAAAACTGTTTTTT

v_gene: TRBV6-4
d_gene: NA
abundance: NA
j_gene: TRBJ1-5
CDR3aa: CASSDWTVDSYNQPQHF
CDR3nt: TGTGCCAGCAGTGATTGGACCGTGGACAGCTACAATCAGCCCCAGCATTTT

v_gene: TRBV6-6
d_gene: TRBD1
abundance: NA
j_gene: TRBJ2-7
CDR3aa: CASSYSGGNRYEQYF
CDR3nt: TGTGCCAGCAGTTACTCAGGGGGCAATAGGTACGAGCAGTACTTC

v_gene: TRBV18
d_gene: NA
abundance: NA
j_gene: TRBJ1-2
CDR3aa: CASSPRRSFGYGYTF
CDR3nt: TGTGCCAGCTCTCCCCGGAGAAGCTTCGGCTATGGCTACACCTTC

v_gene: TRBV18
d_gene: NA
abundance: NA
j_gene: TRBJ1-2
CDR3aa: CASSFPGPGGYGYTF
CDR3nt: TGTGCCAGCTCGTTTCCGGGACCGGGGGGTTATGGCTACACCTTC

v_gene: TRBV5-1
d_gene: TRBD1
abundance: NA
j_gene: TRBJ1-1
CDR3aa: CASSLSGDSTEAFF
CDR3nt: TGCGCCAGCAGCCTCTCTGGGGACAGCACTGAAGCTTTCTTT

v_gene: TRBV5-1
d_gene: NA
abundance: NA
j_gene: TRBJ2-1
CDR3aa: CASSLEPLGSTYNEQFF
CDR3nt: TGCGCCAGCAGCTTGGAACCTTTGGGCAGTACCTACAATGAGCAGTTCTTC

v_gene: TRBV7-9
d_gene: NA
abundance: NA
j_gene: TRBJ1-1
CDR3aa: CASSLPWVGRTEAFF
CDR3nt: TGTGCCAGCAGCTTACCCTGGGTTGGGAGGACTGAAGCTTTCTTT

v_gene: TRBV4-1
d_gene: NA
abundance: NA
j_gene: TRBJ2-7
CDR3aa: CASSQDALSNLALYEQYF
CDR3nt: TGCGCCAGCAGCCAAGATGCCCTTTCTAACTTAGCGTTATACGAGCAGTACTTC

v_gene: TRBV18
d_gene: NA
abundance: NA
j_gene: TRBJ1-6
CDR3aa: CASSPRRDPYNSPLHF
CDR3nt: TGTGCCAGCTCACCGAGGAGGGACCCCTATAATTCACCCCTCCACTTT

v_gene: TRBV6-6
d_gene: TRBD2
abundance: NA
j_gene: TRBJ2-1
CDR3aa: CASRSGGRSYNEQFF
CDR3nt: TGTGCCAGCAGATCGGGGGGGCGCTCCTACAATGAGCAGTTCTTC

v_gene: TRBV29-1
d_gene: NA
abundance: once
j_gene: TRBJ1-1
CDR3aa: CSGGDTDTEAFF
CDR3nt: TGCAGCGGGGGGGACACCGACACTGAAGCTTTCTTT

v_gene: TRBV10-1
d_gene: TRBD1
abundance: NA
j_gene: TRBJ2-3
CDR3aa: CASSDPGQGPDTQYF
CDR3nt: TGCGCCAGCAGCGATCCGGGACAGGGGCCAGATACGCAGTATTTT

v_gene: TRBV24-1
d_gene: NA
abundance: NA
j_gene: TRBJ1-5
CDR3aa: CATSAPDSHCPQHF
CDR3nt: TGTGCCACCAGTGCCCCGGACAGCCATTGCCCCCAGCATTTT

v_gene: TRBV6-5
d_gene: NA
abundance: NA
j_gene: TRBJ1-4
CDR3aa: CASTGGDATNEKLFF
CDR3nt: TGTGCCAGCACCGGGGGTGACGCAACTAATGAAAAACTGTTTTTT

v_gene: TRBV5-1
d_gene: TRBD1
abundance: NA
j_gene: TRBJ1-2
CDR3aa: CASSEPGQRELESYTF
CDR3nt: TGCGCCAGCAGCGAACCGGGACAGAGGGAGCTCGAGTCCTACACCTTC

v_gene: TRBV18
d_gene: TRBD1
abundance: few
j_gene: TRBJ1-5
CDR3aa: CASSATGDSNQPQHF
CDR3nt: TGTGCCAGCTCAGCCACAGGGGATAGCAATCAGCCCCAGCATTTT

v_gene: TRBV7-9
d_gene: TRBD1
abundance: NA
j_gene: TRBJ1-4
CDR3aa: CASSSRVGTGGEKLFF
CDR3nt: TGTGCCAGCAGCTCACGCGTCGGGACAGGGGGTGAAAAACTGTTTTTT

v_gene: TRBV11-2
d_gene: NA
abundance: NA
j_gene: TRBJ2-5
CDR3aa: CASSDGAAETQYF
CDR3nt: TGTGCCAGCAGCGATGGGGCGGCAGAGACCCAGTACTTC

v_gene: TRBV5-4
d_gene: NA
abundance: few
j_gene: TRBJ2-7
CDR3aa: CASSLSPYSYEQYF
CDR3nt: TGTGCCAGCAGCCTATCCCCTTACTCCTACGAGCAGTACTTC

v_gene: TRBV27
d_gene: NA
abundance: NA
j_gene: TRBJ1-1
CDR3aa: CASSTQGSRTEAFF
CDR3nt: TGTGCCAGCAGTACACAGGGCTCAAGGACTGAAGCTTTCTTT

v_gene: TRBV28
d_gene: TRBD1
abundance: NA
j_gene: TRBJ1-4
CDR3aa: CASNVRQGATNEKLFF
CDR3nt: TGTGCCAGCAACGTACGGCAGGGGGCAACTAATGAAAAACTGTTTTTT

v_gene: TRBV2
d_gene: NA
abundance: NA
j_gene: TRBJ1-1
CDR3aa: CASSPNTVNTEAFF
CDR3nt: TGTGCCAGCAGTCCAAACACAGTGAACACTGAAGCTTTCTTT

v_gene: TRBV27
d_gene: NA
abundance: once
j_gene: TRBJ1-2
CDR3aa: CASSPPGVYGYTF
CDR3nt: TGTGCCAGCAGCCCGCCGGGGGTCTATGGCTACACCTTC

v_gene: TRBV4-1
d_gene: TRBD2
abundance: few
j_gene: TRBJ2-1
CDR3aa: CASSQVLAGDEYNEQFF
CDR3nt: TGCGCCAGCAGCCAAGTACTAGCGGGGGACGAATACAATGAGCAGTTCTTC

v_gene: TRBV4-1
d_gene: TRBD2
abundance: NA
j_gene: TRBJ2-5
CDR3aa: CASSQARGLAGRETQYF
CDR3nt: TGCGCCAGCAGCCAAGCCCGGGGACTAGCGGGGCGGGAGACCCAGTACTTC

v_gene: TRBV2
d_gene: NA
abundance: NA
j_gene: TRBJ2-1
CDR3aa: CASSERGGAAIYNEQFF
CDR3nt: TGTGCCAGCAGTGAACGAGGGGGGGCCGCAATTTACAATGAGCAGTTCTTC

v_gene: TRBV18
d_gene: NA
abundance: NA
j_gene: TRBJ2-1
CDR3aa: CASSLALGEVPNEQFF
CDR3nt: TGTGCCAGCTCACTCGCCCTTGGGGAGGTGCCGAATGAGCAGTTCTTC

v_gene: TRBV6-5
d_gene: NA
abundance: once
j_gene: TRBJ2-1
CDR3aa: CASILGARNEQFF
CDR3nt: TGTGCCAGCATCTTGGGGGCGAGAAATGAGCAGTTCTTC

v_gene: TRBV29-1
d_gene: NA
abundance: NA
j_gene: TRBJ1-1
CDR3aa: CSVRGLRGNTEAFF
CDR3nt: TGCAGCGTCAGGGGTTTGAGGGGGAACACTGAAGCTTTCTTT

v_gene: TRBV5-5
d_gene: NA
abundance: NA
j_gene: TRBJ2-7
CDR3aa: CASSFLTGQYEQYF
CDR3nt: TGTGCCAGCAGCTTCCTAACGGGACAATACGAGCAGTACTTC

v_gene: TRBV11-2
d_gene: TRBD1
abundance: NA
j_gene: TRBJ1-1
CDR3aa: CASSSLTGADYTEAFF
CDR3nt: TGTGCCAGCAGCTCCTTGACAGGGGCCGATTACACTGAAGCTTTCTTT

v_gene: TRBV5-1
d_gene: NA
abundance: NA
j_gene: TRBJ2-2
CDR3aa: CASSFNADTGELFF
CDR3nt: TGCGCCAGCAGCTTTAATGCGGACACCGGGGAGCTGTTTTTT

v_gene: TRBV19
d_gene: NA
abundance: NA
j_gene: TRBJ1-2
CDR3aa: CASSISPTGAYGYTF
CDR3nt: TGTGCCAGTAGTATTTCCCCGACAGGTGCTTATGGCTACACCTTC

v_gene: TRBV19
d_gene: TRBD1
abundance: NA
j_gene: TRBJ1-2
CDR3aa: CASKTGGATNYGYTF
CDR3nt: TGTGCCTCAAAGACAGGGGGAGCGACTAACTATGGCTACACCTTC